This TCR beta chain was observed in a study of monozygotic twins with inflammatory bowel disease. Researchers put TCRalpha and TCRbeta cDNA through two nested PCRs lasting approximately 16 and 9 cycles. TCRdb re-called the 5' RACE reads and shows each CDR3 protein once, DNA omitted. In total, the table holds approximately 400,000 distinct CDR3 sequences. The CDR3 loop spans 16 amino acids. Germline CDR1 SGHRS, CDR2 YFSETQ. A word on this clonotype: What it recognizes is unknown.

Per donor there was one draw, yielding a blood sample of approximately 2.4 ml. Regarding the study as a whole: Inverse Simpson values showed less TCRbeta diversity in IBD patients than in their healthy co-twins. Part of the variability in patient repertoires may have come from differing immunosuppressive treatments.

Sequencing was carried out using blood. V is TRBV5-1 and J is TRBJ1-3. The origin of this receptor is a human donor with ulcerative colitis or Crohn's disease, or a healthy co-twin of an affected twin (not recorded which). CDR3 amino acids: CASSWTGPDSGNTIYF.